In its sample, the clone carrying this T cell receptor (beta chain) was seen many times. What it binds is not known. The read ends 3 residues early relative to the CDR3; the germline J gene fills the gap. The sample is drawn from a study of T cell clonality in common variable immunodeficiency. Regarding the study as a whole: CVID subjects shared fewer TCRbeta clones than healthy controls did.

V gave up 5 bases and J gave up 8 bases, with 24 bases separating them. The CDR3 consists of 17 residues. Looked up from germline, CDR1 is LNHDA and CDR2 is SQIVND (reference sequence). Profiled with immunoSEQ multiplex PCR; TCRdb holds only in-frame clones, not every one. Sampling found approximately 81,000 clones, none seen once. Sequenced: peripheral blood mononuclear cells. The rearrangement links TRBV19 to TRBJ1-4; D is perhaps TRBD1 (6 bases). The sequence derives from a person between 18 and 75 years old in good health. The CDR3 sequence is CASSVPLNREVREKLFF. The sequenced part of the CDR3 DNA is TGTGCCAGTAGTGTACCCCTGAACAGGGAGGTTAGAGAAAAA.